These 21 T cell receptor beta chains share one sample of origin, sequenced in a study of blood T cell repertoires in COVID-19. Here immunoSEQ multiplex PCR was the method, and the copy in TCRdb shows in-frame clones only, minus some. Found here are a few hundred thousand clones, roughly nine tenths of them singletons; the top ten hold approximately 3.1%. Sequenced: PBMCs or T cells enriched from blood (not recorded which). These receptors originate from a woman aged 25 to 39 who had recovered from COVID-19.

The chain combines TRBV10-3 with TRBJ2-1; 10 positions match TRBD1. CDR1 and CDR2 (germline): ENHRY, SYGVKD. V trimming: 8 bases; J trimming: 6 bases; junction bases outside the gene matches: 7. The CDR3 consists of 14 residues. CDR3 region: CAIGDRGLGNEQFF. The DNA of the CDR3 is TGTGCCATCGGAGACAGGGGGCTTGGCAATGAGCAGTTCTTC.

The chain combines TRBV7-9 with TRBJ2-5; 7 bases are shared with TRBD1. Germline V gene data show CDR1 as SEHNR and CDR2 as FQNEAQ (reference sequence). The trim removed 5 bases at V and 2 bases at J, leaving 5 bases unmatched. The CDR3 loop spans 14 amino acids. The CDR3 sequence: CASSPRTGQETQYF. CDR3 nucleotide sequence: TGTGCCAGCAGCCCCAGGACAGGTCAAGAGACCCAGTACTTC.

The chain recombines TRBV29-1 with TRBJ1-1; D may be TRBD1 (5 bases). This CDR3 comprises 15 residues. Trimming shortened V by 6 bases and J by 0 bases, and 17 bases separated the two germline ends. CDR1 is SQVTM, CDR2 ANQGSEA, per germline. DNA of the CDR3: TGCAGCGTCGGTGGGGGGGAACTCCTGAACACTGAAGCTTTCTTT. Residues: CSVGGGELLNTEAFF.

V usage is TRBV5-5 and J usage is TRBJ2-7; possibly TRBD1 for D (5 bases). V lost 4 bases to trimming and J lost 2 bases, with 13 bases between them. This CDR3 comprises 14 residues. Germline V CDR1 and CDR2: SGHKS, YYEKEE (reference sequence). The CDR3 is CASSLTQGTYEQYF. CDR3 DNA: TGTGCCAGCAGCCTGACGCAGGGAACCTACGAGCAGTACTTC.

This chain connects TRBV18 to TRBJ1-1; perhaps TRBD1 as D (5 bases). CDR1 is KGHSH and CDR2 is LQKENI in the germline V gene. The V gene lost 3 bases and the J gene lost 4 bases, with 21 bases spanning the gap. The CDR3 is 17 residues long. The CDR3 bases are TGTGCCAGCTCACCTTCCGGGTCTAGGTTTAGGGGCACTGAAGCTTTCTTT. Its translation is CASSPSGSRFRGTEAFF.

This clone was recorded only once. The J gene is TRBJ2-5, the V gene TRBV5-4; the match to TRBD1 covers 7 bases. Germline-derived CDR1 and CDR2 are SGHNT and YYREEE (reference sequence). V was pared by 0 bases and J by 2 bases, with 4 bases of the junction left unmatched. The CDR3 runs to 15 residues. The CDR3 sequence is CASSLASRGQETQYF. For the CDR3, the DNA is TGTGCCAGCAGCTTGGCCAGCAGGGGGCAAGAGACCCAGTACTTC.

V and J are TRBV7-4 and TRBJ2-5, with a possible D match to TRBD2 (5 bases). Germline lookup yields CDR1 SGHVT and CDR2 SQSDAQ. V was clipped by 7 bases and J by 4 bases, with 28 bases between them. The CDR3 is 18 residues long. CDR3 amino acids: CASNSSPHGKHQRETQYF. The CDR3 DNA reads as TGTGCCAGCAACTCTTCCCCCCACGGGAAGCATCAACGAGAGACCCAGTACTTC.

The J gene is TRBJ2-4, the V gene TRBV5-1, with 7 bases matching TRBD1. There are 14 residues in the CDR3. Germline trimming cut 4 bases from V and 6 bases from J; bases unmatched to any gene: 7. The V gene's germline CDR1 is SGHRS and CDR2 YFSETQ. The CDR3 nucleotides read TGCGCCAGCAGCAACGGACAGGCCGGAAACATTCAGTACTTC. This sequence encodes CASSNGQAGNIQYF.

V is TRBV9 and J is TRBJ1-2; tentative D call: TRBD1 (6 bases). V gave up 4 bases and J gave up 4 bases, with 11 bases separating them. This CDR3 comprises 13 residues. Germline V gene sequence: CDR1 SGDLS, CDR2 YYNGEE. The CDR3 loop reads CASSTDRFYGYTF. CDR3 in DNA: TGTGCCAGCAGCACGGACAGATTCTATGGCTACACCTTC.

The rearrangement uses TRBV7-9 and TRBJ1-4; 10 bases align to TRBD1. In germline, CDR1 is SEHNR, CDR2 FQNEAQ (reference sequence). The CDR3 runs to 15 residues. J gave up 6 bases and V 1 base, and 2 bases lay outside the gene matches. CDR3 in amino acids: CASSLGDRGYEKLFF. CDR3 DNA sequence: TGTGCCAGCAGCTTAGGGGACAGGGGATATGAAAAACTGTTTTTT.

The rearrangement links TRBV3-1 (or the pseudogene TRBV3-2) to TRBJ2-3; TRBD2 agrees at 14 bases. Trimming took 4 bases from V and 2 from J; bases not matched to a gene: 5. Germline CDR1 LGHDT, CDR2 YNNKEL (reference sequence). The CDR3 is 17 amino acids. CDR3 loop: CASSPGLAGADTDTQYF. Here the CDR3 DNA reads TGTGCCAGCAGCCCGGGACTAGCGGGGGCCGACACAGATACGCAGTATTTT.

The chain employs TRBV18 and TRBJ2-1; 8 positions agree with TRBD2. The CDR3 has 16 amino acids. After removal of 2 bases from V and 0 bases from J, the junction contained 3 bases not matched to a gene. Germline lookup yields CDR1 KGHSH and CDR2 LQKENI. This CDR3 reads CASSPSLAGSYNEQFF. In nucleotides, the CDR3 is TGTGCCAGCTCACCATCCCTAGCGGGCTCCTACAATGAGCAGTTCTTC.

The rearrangement links TRBV6-2 or TRBV6-3 to TRBJ1-1, with 7 bases matching TRBD1. Germline-derived CDR1 and CDR2 are MNHEY and SVGEGT. V gave up 0 bases and J gave up 5 bases; unmatched junction bases: 3. CDR3 length: 14 residues. The CDR3 nucleotides are TGTGCCAGCAGTTACTCGACAGGGAATACTGAAGCTTTCTTT. Translation: CASSYSTGNTEAFF.

The chain uses TRBV6-5 and TRBJ2-2; the D gene is possibly TRBD1 (6 bases). V dropped 11 bases and J dropped 4 bases, with 17 bases sitting between them. This CDR3 region has 14 residues. Germline loops: CDR1 MNHEY, CDR2 SVGAGI. Here the CDR3 DNA reads TGTGCCGGTAGGAAGGCAGGGGTCACCGGGGAGCTGTTTTTT. The encoded protein is CAGRKAGVTGELFF.

The rearrangement links TRBV18 to TRBJ1-3, with D possibly TRBD1 on 5 matching bases. Germline CDR1 and CDR2: KGHSH and LQKENI. The V end lost 3 bases, the J end lost 4 bases, and 10 bases lay between the germline ends. This CDR3 has 14 residues. CDR3 protein: CASSPGGPGNTIYF. Written as DNA, the CDR3 is TGTGCCAGCTCACCGGGGGGACCGGGAAACACCATATATTTT.

The gene calls are TRBV2 and TRBJ2-1; 13 nucleotides align to TRBD2. This CDR3 spans 16 amino acids. V lost 5 bases and J lost 7; bases outside the gene matches: 8. CDR1 and CDR2 from the germline V gene are SNHLY and FYNNEI. The CDR3 bases are TGTGCCAGCAGTCCCCTCGGACTAGCGGGAGTGAATGAGCAGTTCTTC. This gives the protein CASSPLGLAGVNEQFF.

V usage is TRBV7-2 and J usage is TRBJ2-1; 11 bases align to TRBD2. Germline trimming cut 1 base from V and 4 bases from J; bases unmatched to any gene: 0. The CDR3 contains 15 residues. The V gene's germline CDR1 is SGHTA and CDR2 FQGNSA. This CDR3 is CASSLVAGGYNEQFF. Here the CDR3 DNA reads TGTGCCAGCAGCTTAGTAGCGGGAGGGTACAATGAGCAGTTCTTC. Combining the CDR3 with reference TRBV7-2 and TRBJ2-1 gives the whole variable domain GAGVSQSPSNKVTEKGKDVELRCDPISGHTALYWYRQSLGQGLEFLIYFQGNSAPDKSGLPSDRFSAERTGGSVSTLTIQRTQQEDSAVYLCASSLVAGGYNEQFFGPGTRLTVL.

This clone was picked up one time. The rearrangement joins TRBV7-8 to TRBJ2-2, with D perhaps being TRBD1 or TRBD2 (5 bases each). Germline lookup yields CDR1 SGHVS and CDR2 FQNEAQ. Trimming removed 5 bases from V and 6 bases from J, with 19 bases in between. The CDR3 length is 16 residues. The CDR3 DNA follows: TGTGCCAGCAGCCAGGGAGCAGAGAGGGTCCCCGGGGAGCTGTTTTTT. Translating gives CASSQGAERVPGELFF.

The V and J genes are TRBV5-1 and TRBJ1-2; no clear D gene. CDR1 and CDR2 (germline): SGHRS, YFSETQ. This CDR3 spans 15 amino acids. V shed 0 bases and J shed 0 bases, with 9 bases lying between them. In nucleotides, the CDR3 is TGCGCCAGCAGCTTGGGGGTCACAGCTAACTATGGCTACACCTTC. Translating it yields CASSLGVTANYGYTF.

V is TRBV5-1 and J is TRBJ2-7, with 7 bases lining up with TRBD2. The CDR3 covers 13 residues. Germline loops: CDR1 SGHRS, CDR2 YFSETQ. The V gene end was trimmed by 5 bases and the J gene end by 5 bases; junction bases not matched to a gene: 7. CDR3 nucleotides: TGCGCCAGCAGACAGGCGGGAGCTAACGAGCAGTACTTC. As protein: CASRQAGANEQYF. Full variable domain (outside the CDR3, taken from reference TRBV5-1 and TRBJ2-7): KAGVTQTPRYLIKTRGQQVTLSCSPISGHRSVSWYQQTPGQGLQFLFEYFSETQRNKGNFPGRFSGRQFSNSRSEMNVSTLELGDSALYLCASRQAGANEQYFGPGTRLTVT.

This sequence joins TRBV19 and TRBJ2-6; the D is unclear. Trimming shortened V by 2 bases and J by 0 bases, and 23 bases separated the two germline ends. The CDR3 runs 21 residues. From germline, CDR1 is LNHDA and CDR2 SQIVND (reference sequence). Written as DNA, the CDR3 is TGTGCCAGTAGTATATCGTTGTTTGAGGTTACATATGGCTCTGGGGCCAACGTCCTGACTTTC. As protein: CASSISLFEVTYGSGANVLTF.